One sample yielded the 27 T cell receptor beta chains listed below, sequenced in a study of cytomegalovirus exposure and HLA in healthy donors. Primers for the PCR totalled 60 Vbeta and 13 Jbeta. Only in-frame clones appear in the TCRdb table, and some are missing; sequencing was by immunoSEQ multiplex PCR. The sample contains about 180,000 clones, 82% of which appear only once. The source material was PBMCs. The receptor source for this set is a woman aged 45 to 65 in good health and CMV-seronegative.

The chain links TRBV28 to TRBJ2-7; TRBD2 aligns across 8 bases. CDR1 and CDR2 (germline): MDHEN, SYDVKM. The V gene end was trimmed by 7 bases and the J gene end by 2 bases; junction bases not matched to a gene: 10. This CDR3 comprises 15 residues. Written as DNA, the CDR3 is TGTGCCAGCACCCCCAGACTAGCGCGTACCTACGAGCAGTACTTC. Encoded protein: CASTPRLARTYEQYF.

Worth noting for this clone: This same CDR3 is encoded by further DNA sequences in the sample. The chain carries TRBV2 and TRBJ2-7; D gene unclear. The CDR3 totals 11 residues. Germline V gene data show CDR1 as SNHLY and CDR2 as FYNNEI. Trimming pared 5 bases from V and 3 bases from J, leaving 5 bases between. DNA of the CDR3: TGTGCCAGCAGTTCGTACTACGAGCAGTACTTC. It encodes CASSSYYEQYF.

The chain employs TRBV9 and TRBJ2-1; weak D call: TRBD2 (6 bases). Trimming removed 4 bases from V and 0 bases from J, with 11 bases in between. This CDR3 region has 15 residues. Per germline, CDR1 SGDLS and CDR2 YYNGEE. CDR3 in DNA: TGTGCCAGCAGCACCGGGGGTAGCTCCTACAATGAGCAGTTCTTC. Protein sequence: CASSTGGSSYNEQFF.

This clone was recorded once. This chain joins TRBV6-6 and TRBJ2-4; TRBD1 matches at 7 bases. V was clipped by 5 bases and J by 8 bases; unmatched bases: 15. CDR3 length equals 16 residues. Germline V CDR1 and CDR2: MNHNY, SVGAGI (reference sequence). CDR3 in DNA: TGTGCCAGCAGTCCTGATCTCGGACAGGCGCTATACATTCAGTACTTC. This encodes CASSPDLGQALYIQYF.

V and J are TRBV19 and TRBJ1-1, with D perhaps matching TRBD1 (5 bases). V lost 8 bases and J lost 4, with 20 bases in between. CDR1 is LNHDA and CDR2 is SQIVND in the germline V gene (reference sequence). The CDR3 loop spans 15 amino acids. The CDR3 region is CASSPRGVRATEAFF. CDR3 DNA: TGTGCCAGTTCACCCCGGGGGGTACGGGCCACTGAAGCTTTCTTT.

This clone was recorded once. The chain recombines TRBV29-1 with TRBJ2-1; 8 bases line up with TRBD1. V lost 6 bases and J lost 3; bases outside the gene matches: 10. This CDR3 comprises 15 residues. Germline-derived CDR1 and CDR2 are SQVTM and ANQGSEA. In DNA, the CDR3 is TGCAGCGTCAAAGACAGGGGTCTAGTCTACAATGAGCAGTTCTTC. It encodes CSVKDRGLVYNEQFF.

V is TRBV2 and J is TRBJ2-5; perhaps TRBD1 as D (5 bases). Trimming pared 2 bases from V and 5 bases from J, leaving 15 bases between. CDR3 length: 15 amino acids. CDR1 SNHLY and CDR2 FYNNEI come from the germline V gene. The CDR3 DNA reads as TGTGCCAGCAGTGAATCGCAGGGTGGGTGGGAGACCCAGTACTTC. Its translation is CASSESQGGWETQYF.

This clone was seen only a few times. The chain couples TRBV5-1 to TRBJ2-2; 11 positions agree with TRBD1. V dropped 4 bases and J dropped 4; count of bases not matched to a gene: 3. The CDR3 consists of 15 residues. Looked up from germline, CDR1 is SGHRS and CDR2 is YFSETQ. CDR3 bases: TGCGCCAGCAGCCTAGGGACAGGGGGCACCGGGGAGCTGTTTTTT. This encodes CASSLGTGGTGELFF.

The V gene is TRBV7-6, the J gene TRBJ2-4; 7 nucleotides match TRBD2. V lost 3 bases to trimming and J lost 0 bases; unmatched junction nucleotides: 8. Germline V lookup: CDR1 SGHVS, CDR2 FNYEAQ. The CDR3 loop spans 17 amino acids. CDR3 loop: CASSLDLRGVAKNIQYF. DNA for the CDR3: TGTGCCAGCAGCTTGGACCTTCGGGGGGTAGCCAAAAACATTCAGTACTTC. The full variable domain, rest sourced from reference TRBV7-6 and TRBJ2-4, is GAGVSQSPRYKVTKRGQDVALRCDPISGHVSLYWYRQALGQGPEFLTYFNYEAQQDKSGLPNDRFSAERPEGSISTLTIQRTEQRDSAMYRCASSLDLRGVAKNIQYFGAGTRLSVL.

CDR3 amino acids: CASSYFLNTEAFF. CDR3 nucleotides: TGTGCCAGCAGTTACTTCTTGAACACTGAAGCTTTCTTT. V and J are TRBV6-6 and TRBJ1-1; D is ambiguous. The CDR3 has 13 amino acids. CDR1 and CDR2 from the germline V gene are MNHNY and SVGAGI (reference sequence). Between the trimmed V and J ends, which lost 1 base and 0 bases, there was a span of 3 bases.

This chain links TRBV6-6 with TRBJ1-4; 10 bases are shared with TRBD1. Germline assignment: CDR1 MNHNY and CDR2 SVGAGI (reference sequence). This CDR3 contains 13 residues. The V gene end was trimmed by 10 bases and the J gene end by 7 bases; junction bases not matched to a gene: 6. The CDR3 sequence is CAIQTGGTEKLFF. DNA of the CDR3: TGTGCCATCCAGACAGGGGGCACTGAAAAACTGTTTTTT.

The chain employs TRBV19 and TRBJ2-1; possibly TRBD2 for D (6 bases). V was trimmed by 3 bases and J by 9 bases, leaving 6 bases between them. CDR1 is LNHDA, CDR2 SQIVND, per germline (reference sequence). CDR3 size: 11 residues. The CDR3 loop is CASSMGGEQFF. CDR3 in DNA: TGTGCCAGTAGTATGGGGGGTGAGCAGTTCTTC.

The chain joins TRBV27 to TRBJ2-1, with TRBD2 identical over 9 bases. CDR3 length: 14 residues. Per the germline V gene, CDR1 is MNHEY and CDR2 is SMNVEV (reference sequence). The trim removed 3 bases at V and 6 bases at J, leaving 3 bases unmatched. CDR3 in amino acids: CASSLAGGTNEQFF. CDR3 bases: TGTGCCAGCAGTTTGGCGGGAGGGACCAATGAGCAGTTCTTC.

The chain is built from TRBV28 and TRBJ1-2, with D hard to call. Trimming shortened V by 2 bases and J by 5 bases, and 21 bases separated the two germline ends. Per the germline V gene, CDR1 is MDHEN and CDR2 is SYDVKM. CDR3 length: 17 amino acids. The CDR3 sequence is CASSLPHGGMGSYGYTF. The CDR3 DNA reads TGTGCCAGCAGTTTACCCCACGGAGGGATGGGGAGTTATGGCTACACCTTC.

The chain links TRBV5-1 to TRBJ2-3; D remains ambiguous. The V end lost 4 bases, the J end lost 2 bases, and 5 bases lay between the germline ends. The CDR3 loop spans 12 amino acids. Germline V CDR1 and CDR2: SGHRS, YFSETQ. CDR3 DNA sequence: TGCGCCAGCAGCGACAACACAGATACGCAGTATTTT. Its protein is CASSDNTDTQYF.

The chain has TRBV6-5 and TRBJ2-7, with 9 bases fitting TRBD2. CDR3 length: 14 amino acids. The germline CDR1 and CDR2 sequences are MNHEY and SVGAGI. V was pared by 6 bases and J by 4 bases, with 7 bases of the junction left unmatched. The CDR3 region is CASRPGLAGYEQYF. Written as DNA, the CDR3 is TGTGCCAGCAGACCGGGACTAGCCGGTTACGAGCAGTACTTC.

This chain links TRBV4-1 with TRBJ1-2, with 9 nucleotides matching TRBD1. CDR3 size: 17 residues. Germline trimming cut 0 bases from V and 1 base from J; bases unmatched to any gene: 6. In germline, CDR1 is MGHRA, CDR2 YSYEKL. The CDR3 sequence: CASSQDLGTGINYGYTF. In DNA, the CDR3 is TGCGCCAGCAGCCAAGATCTGGGGACAGGGATTAACTATGGCTACACCTTC.

This clone was detected once. This chain connects TRBV28 to TRBJ1-5; D ambiguous. Germline CDR1 MDHEN, CDR2 SYDVKM. There are 15 residues in the CDR3. Between the trimmed V and J ends, which lost 3 bases and 3 bases, there was a span of 12 bases. CDR3 sequence: CASSFLVGANQPQHF. DNA for the CDR3: TGTGCCAGCAGTTTTCTTGTGGGAGCCAATCAGCCCCAGCATTTT.

This chain connects TRBV18 to TRBJ2-1; TRBD2 aligns across 9 bases. This CDR3 region has 15 residues. Trimming at V came to 3 bases and at J to 5 bases, leaving 5 bases not matched to a gene. Germline CDR1 is KGHSH and CDR2 is LQKENI. As DNA, the CDR3 is TGTGCCAGCTCACCCCTACTAGCGGGCCACAATGAGCAGTTCTTC. Its protein product is CASSPLLAGHNEQFF. Filled out from reference TRBV18 and TRBJ2-1, the complete variable domain reads NAGVMQNPRHLVRRRGQEARLRCSPMKGHSHVYWYRQLPEEGLKFMVYLQKENIIDESGMPKERFSAEFPKEGPSILRIQQVVRGDSAAYFCASSPLLAGHNEQFFGPGTRLTVL.

The chain uses TRBV10-3 and TRBJ1-6, with 9 bases lining up with TRBD1. Germline V gives CDR1 ENHRY, CDR2 SYGVKD. The CDR3 is 13 amino acids. J gave up 8 bases and V 8 bases, and 4 bases lay outside the gene matches. CDR3 nucleotides: TGTGCCATCCGGGACAGGGAGGATTCACCCCTCCACTTT. Translating gives CAIRDREDSPLHF.

As DNA, the CDR3 is TGTGCCAGCAGCTTAGGGTCCGGGAGCACAGATACGCAGTATTTT. Translation: CASSLGSGSTDTQYF. V and J are TRBV7-2 and TRBJ2-3, with D unresolved. Germline lookup yields CDR1 SGHTA and CDR2 FQGNSA. The ends were cut back, 1 base at V and 0 bases at J, with 8 bases in the middle. The CDR3 consists of 15 residues.

The chain is built from TRBV6-5 and TRBJ1-4; TRBD1 matches 7 bases. V gave up 6 bases and J gave up 5 bases; unmatched junction bases: 6. The germline V gene encodes CDR1 MNHEY and CDR2 SVGAGI. This CDR3 is built from 14 residues. CDR3 nucleotide sequence: TGTGCCAGCAGACCGGGACAGCGAAATGAAAAACTGTTTTTT. It codes for CASRPGQRNEKLFF.

Concerning this clone itself: Other DNA sequences of this sample code for an identical CDR3. This chain connects TRBV28 to TRBJ1-5; D ambiguous. Germline assignment: CDR1 MDHEN and CDR2 SYDVKM. This CDR3 region has 14 residues. Trimming left V 9 bases short and J 4 bases short, with 16 bases between. The CDR3: CASPRGLGNQPQHF. The CDR3 coding sequence is TGTGCCAGTCCCCGCGGGCTTGGTAATCAGCCCCAGCATTTT.

This chain links TRBV10-3 with TRBJ2-5; 8 positions match TRBD2. The CDR3 loop spans 12 amino acids. With 8 bases clipped from V and 4 bases from J, the junction kept 3 bases outside the gene matches. Germline loops: CDR1 ENHRY, CDR2 SYGVKD. The CDR3 here is CAISLAGETQYF. The CDR3 nucleotides read TGTGCCATCTCGCTAGCGGGAGAGACCCAGTACTTC.

This rearrangement joins TRBV6-1 to TRBJ1-2, with 7 nucleotides matching TRBD1. V lost 5 bases, J lost 14 bases, and 20 bases stayed unmatched. Per germline, CDR1 MNHNS and CDR2 SASEGT. The CDR3 runs to 15 residues. The CDR3: CASSPGQAPNRGDTF. The CDR3 nucleotides are TGTGCCAGCAGTCCTGGACAGGCGCCGAATCGTGGGGATACCTTC.

V gene TRBV18 combines with J gene TRBJ2-3, with D perhaps TRBD2 (7 bases). The length of the CDR3 is 16 residues. V dropped 4 bases and J dropped 5 bases, with 19 bases sitting between them. Germline CDR1 is KGHSH and CDR2 is LQKENI. The CDR3 bases are TGTGCCAGCTCACTTCTCGGGGGGCATATCGGAGATACGCAGTATTTT. Its protein is CASSLLGGHIGDTQYF.

The CDR3 reads CASSESLFRGGTTDTQYF. CDR3 DNA sequence: TGCGCCAGCAGTGAGTCTTTATTTCGCGGGGGGACCACAGATACGCAGTATTTT. This rearrangement joins TRBV10-1 to TRBJ2-3, with 8 bases identical to TRBD2. The junction had 10 bases not matched to a gene; V was cut back by 0 bases and J by 2 bases. Germline lookup yields CDR1 WNHNN and CDR2 SYGVQD (reference sequence). CDR3 size: 18 residues.